The 5 T cell receptor beta chains listed next were all sequenced from one sample in a study of cytomegalovirus exposure and HLA in healthy donors. Produced via immunoSEQ multiplex PCR; TCRdb's table is partial and in-frame only. The sample lists 150,000 to 200,000 clones; about four fifths were seen once. Sequenced sample: PBMCs. Source of these receptors: a man aged 25 to 40 in good health and CMV-seropositive.

To note about this clone: The sample carries other DNA sequences with the same CDR3. V gene TRBV25-1 combines with J gene TRBJ2-7; D is possibly TRBD1 (6 bases). Germline CDR1 reads MGHDK; CDR2 reads SYGVNS. The length of the CDR3 is 13 residues. V lost 3 bases to trimming and J lost 4 bases, with 10 bases between them. CDR3 nucleotide sequence: TGTGCCAGCAGTGACACAGGGCCTTACGAGCAGTACTTC. This gives the protein CASSDTGPYEQYF.

This clone has just one count. The V gene is TRBV28, the J gene TRBJ2-7; 8 bases map to TRBD2. Germline V gene data show CDR1 as MDHEN and CDR2 as SYDVKM. The CDR3 loop spans 15 amino acids. V shed 6 bases and J 2 bases; nucleotides not matched to a gene: 9. The CDR3 here is CASRGPTGGPYEQYF. The CDR3 region has the DNA TGTGCCAGCAGAGGGCCGACGGGAGGGCCCTACGAGCAGTACTTC.

This rearrangement joins TRBV28 to TRBJ2-1; the match to TRBD2 covers 14 bases. V lost 6 bases and J lost 7; bases outside the gene matches: 2. The CDR3 is made up of 14 amino acids. CDR1 is MDHEN and CDR2 is SYDVKM in the germline V gene. DNA for the CDR3: TGTGCCAGCAGGGGGACTAGCGGGGGAAATGAGCAGTTCTTC. It translates to CASRGTSGGNEQFF.

The V gene is TRBV30, the J gene TRBJ1-2, with 9 positions matching TRBD1. V dropped 3 bases and J dropped 0; count of bases not matched to a gene: 5. The CDR3 totals 15 residues. Germline lookup yields CDR1 GTSNPN and CDR2 SVGIG (reference sequence). The CDR3 protein is CAWSGQGLANYGYTF. CDR3 DNA: TGTGCCTGGAGCGGACAGGGGTTGGCTAACTATGGCTACACCTTC. The entire variable domain, with the rest obtained from reference TRBV30 and TRBJ1-2, is as follows: SQTIHQWPATLVQPVGSPLSLECTVEGTSNPNLYWYRQAAGRGLQLLFYSVGIGQISSEVPQNLSASRPQDRQFILSSKKLLLSDSGFYLCAWSGQGLANYGYTFGSGTRLTVV.

The genes are TRBV2 and TRBJ2-4, with TRBD2 matching over 8 bases. Germline V gene data show CDR1 as SNHLY and CDR2 as FYNNEI. Germline trimming cut 6 bases from V and 4 bases from J; bases unmatched to any gene: 8. The CDR3 totals 15 residues. Written as DNA, the CDR3 is TGTGCCAGCAGCCAGGGTCGGGGGGGGAAAAACATTCAGTACTTC. This codes for CASSQGRGGKNIQYF.